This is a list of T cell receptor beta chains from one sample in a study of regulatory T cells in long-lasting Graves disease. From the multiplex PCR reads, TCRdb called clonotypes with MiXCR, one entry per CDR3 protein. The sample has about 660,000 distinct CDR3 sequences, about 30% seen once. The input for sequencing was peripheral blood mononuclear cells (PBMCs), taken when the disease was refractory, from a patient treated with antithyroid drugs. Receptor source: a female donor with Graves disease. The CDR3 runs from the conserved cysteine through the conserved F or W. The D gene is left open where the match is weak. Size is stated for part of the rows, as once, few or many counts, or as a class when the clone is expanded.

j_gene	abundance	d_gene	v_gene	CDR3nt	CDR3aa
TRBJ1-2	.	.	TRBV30	TGTGCCTGGAGTGTGGTCCGAGCCTCGGGGAACTATGGCTACACCTTC	CAWSVVRASGNYGYTF
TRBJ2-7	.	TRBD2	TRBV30	TGTGCCTGGAGCGGGACTAGCTACGAGCAGTACTTC	CAWSGTSYEQYF
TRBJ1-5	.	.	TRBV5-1	TGCGCCAGCAGCGTCGGGGGGGGAGGGGGCAATCAGCCCCAGCATTTT	CASSVGGGGGNQPQHF
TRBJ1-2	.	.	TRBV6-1	TGTGCCAGCAGGGGGTGGGGAGGGTCCGACTATGGCTACACCTTC	CASRGWGGSDYGYTF
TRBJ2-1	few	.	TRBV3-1	TGTGCCAGCAGCCAAAGCTATTACAATGAGCAGTTCTTC	CASSQSYYNEQFF
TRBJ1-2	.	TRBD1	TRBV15	TGTGCCACCAGCAGAGATGACGTACAGGGGCCTAACTGTGGCTACACCTTC	CATSRDDVQGPNCGYTF
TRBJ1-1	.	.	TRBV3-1	TGTGCCAGCAGCCAAATACGGGTGACTGAAGCTTTCTTT	CASSQIRVTEAFF
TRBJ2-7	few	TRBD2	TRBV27	TGTGCCAGCAACCGACTAGCGGGAGGAGGCTACGAGCAGTACTTC	CASNRLAGGGYEQYF
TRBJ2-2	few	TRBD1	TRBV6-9	TGTGCCAGCAGTTCGAGGGGGCGCACCGGGGAGCTGTTTTTT	CASSSRGRTGELFF
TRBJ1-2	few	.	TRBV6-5	TGTGCCAGCAGTTACTCGAAGGGTTGGAGTGTTGGTGGCTACACCTTC	CASSYSKGWSVGGYTF
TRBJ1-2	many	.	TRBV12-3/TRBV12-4	TGTGCCAGCAGTTTAGGGGGGGGCTATGGCTACACCTTC	CASSLGGGYGYTF
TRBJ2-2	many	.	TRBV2	TGTGCCATCAATTCAGTCAGGACCGGGGAGCTGTTTTTT	CAINSVRTGELFF
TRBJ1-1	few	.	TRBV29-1	TGCAGCGTCCGCGAGCCGGGGGCGTTGGGCACTGAAGCTTTCTTT	CSVREPGALGTEAFF
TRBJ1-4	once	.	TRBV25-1	TGTGCCAGCTCGGGACGACTAAATGAAAAACTGTTTTTT	CASSGRLNEKLFF